The 31 T cell receptor beta chains presented below share a single source sample, sequenced in a study of shared clonotypes between healthy human individuals. Here immunoSEQ multiplex PCR was the method, and the copy in TCRdb shows in-frame clones only, minus some. The sample includes about 800,000 clones, just over 95% of them seen just once. CD8 cells classed as naive were CD45RO-negative and positively selected for CCR7, excluding terminally differentiated effector memory CD45RA+ cells. Sequencing input: naive CD8+ T cells sorted from blood. These receptors originate from a man younger than 40 in good health.

Note on this clone: In the same sample, other DNA sequences code for this CDR3. The chain joins TRBV29-1 to TRBJ2-5; the D is unclear. The CDR3 consists of 13 residues. Trimming took 4 bases from V and 5 from J, leaving 14 bases between them. Germline CDR1 reads SQVTM; CDR2 reads ANQGSEA. The CDR3 is CSVVLAVQETQYF. CDR3 DNA: TGCAGCGTTGTCCTTGCAGTTCAGGAGACCCAGTACTTC.

The V and J genes are TRBV27 and TRBJ1-2; a possible D gene is TRBD1 (6 bases). Germline lookup yields CDR1 MNHEY and CDR2 SMNVEV (reference sequence). The CDR3 sequence is 13 residues long. The V gene lost 5 bases and the J gene lost 12 bases, with 19 bases spanning the gap. CDR3 coding DNA: TGTGCCAGCAGTATCTCCAAACAGGGTAGGCACACCTTC. This gives the protein CASSISKQGRHTF.

The V gene is TRBV29-1, the J gene TRBJ2-2; D remains unclear. V lost 7 bases to trimming and J lost 4 bases, with 16 bases between them. The CDR3 length is 14 residues. Germline values: CDR1 SQVTM, CDR2 ANQGSEA. The CDR3 coding sequence is TGCAGCGCTGTAGATGGGCCTCTCACCGGGGAGCTGTTTTTT. It codes for CSAVDGPLTGELFF.

This clone was seen a handful of times. The J gene is TRBJ1-4, the V gene TRBV7-9; 10 positions match TRBD1. The V gene's germline CDR1 is SEHNR and CDR2 FQNEAQ (reference sequence). V was pared by 5 bases and J by 6 bases, with 12 bases of the junction left unmatched. The CDR3 is 17 amino acids. The chain's CDR3 is CASSTRDRGVRHEKLFF. The CDR3 nucleotides read TGTGCCAGCAGCACCCGGGACAGGGGTGTTCGGCATGAAAAACTGTTTTTT.

The rearrangement links TRBV7-9 to TRBJ2-7, with TRBD2 matching 11 bases. V lost 5 bases to trimming and J lost 3 bases; unmatched junction nucleotides: 6. This CDR3 comprises 15 residues. The V gene's germline CDR1 is SEHNR and CDR2 FQNEAQ (reference sequence). The CDR3 sequence: CASSPTGTSGYEQYF. CDR3 bases: TGTGCCAGCAGCCCTACCGGGACTAGCGGCTACGAGCAGTACTTC.

The rearrangement joins TRBV7-8 to TRBJ2-1, with D perhaps being TRBD1 or TRBD2 (5 bases each). V lost 3 bases and J 5 bases, leaving 17 bases between the germline ends. CDR1 and CDR2 from the germline V gene are SGHVS and FQNEAQ. This CDR3 has 16 amino acids. This CDR3 reads CASSFSEAGGNNEQFF. The CDR3 DNA reads TGTGCCAGCAGCTTTTCGGAGGCTGGGGGAAACAATGAGCAGTTCTTC. The full variable domain, with the rest looked up from reference TRBV7-8 and TRBJ2-1, is GAGVSQSPRYKVAKRGQDVALRCDPISGHVSLFWYQQALGQGPEFLTYFQNEAQLDKSGLPSDRFFAERPEGSVSTLKIQRTQQEDSAVYLCASSFSEAGGNNEQFFGPGTRLTVL.

For the CDR3, the DNA is TGTGCCAGCAGTTACTCGACGGACTCGCGGGAGAGCGAGCAGTACTTC. This gives the protein CASSYSTDSRESEQYF. The chain uses TRBV6-6 and TRBJ2-7; 7 bases map to TRBD2. This CDR3 spans 16 amino acids. Germline V lookup: CDR1 MNHNY, CDR2 SVGAGI (reference sequence). J lost 6 bases, V lost 0 bases, and 11 bases had no gene match.

The gene calls are TRBV7-9 and TRBJ1-3; D gene ambiguous. CDR3 length: 15 amino acids. Germline V gene sequence: CDR1 SEHNR, CDR2 FQNEAQ (reference sequence). The ends were cut back, 5 bases at V and 2 bases at J, with 13 bases in the middle. The CDR3, as DNA: TGTGCCAGCAGCCCGCCCGAGACCCCTGGAAACACCATATATTTT. It translates to CASSPPETPGNTIYF. Full variable domain (outside the CDR3, taken from reference TRBV7-9 and TRBJ1-3): DTGVSQNPRHKITKRGQNVTFRCDPISEHNRLYWYRQTLGQGPEFLTYFQNEAQLEKSRLLSDRFSAERPKGSFSTLEIQRTEQGDSAMYLCASSPPETPGNTIYFGEGSWLTVV.

J is TRBJ2-5 and V is TRBV19; D may be TRBD2 (6 bases). Trimming took 10 bases from V and 2 from J, leaving 11 bases between them. This CDR3 region has 12 residues. CDR1 is LNHDA, CDR2 SQIVND, per germline (reference sequence). The CDR3 DNA is TGTGCCACCGCCGGGACTCAAGAGACCCAGTACTTC. Its translation is CATAGTQETQYF.

This chain links TRBV9 with TRBJ2-2; 10 bases are shared with TRBD2. After removal of 4 bases from V and 7 bases from J, the junction contained 7 bases not matched to a gene. CDR3 length: 15 amino acids. From germline, CDR1 is SGDLS and CDR2 YYNGEE. The CDR3 DNA reads TGTGCCAGCAGCCCCCGGACTAGCGGCGGCGGGGAGCTGTTTTTT. Translation gives CASSPRTSGGGELFF.

This chain uses TRBV28 with TRBJ1-3; no definite D call. There are 15 residues in the CDR3. V gave up 2 bases and J gave up 0 bases, with 8 bases separating them. Germline V CDR1 and CDR2: MDHEN, SYDVKM. The CDR3 DNA follows: TGTGCCAGCAGTTTACGAACAGTCTCTGGAAACACCATATATTTT. Residues: CASSLRTVSGNTIYF.

CDR3 in amino acids: CASRGGPRDYEQYF. Here the CDR3 DNA reads TGTGCCAGCCGGGGGGGACCTCGGGACTACGAGCAGTACTTC. The chain uses TRBV6-1 and TRBJ2-7; TRBD2 agrees at 8 bases. The trim removed 8 bases at V and 3 bases at J, leaving 9 bases unmatched. Germline V gives CDR1 MNHNS, CDR2 SASEGT. The CDR3 loop spans 14 amino acids.

This sequence joins TRBV6-6 and TRBJ2-4, with TRBD1 matching 7 bases. V shed 8 bases and J 8 bases; nucleotides not matched to a gene: 9. The CDR3 is 13 amino acids. Germline V gene sequence: CDR1 MNHNY, CDR2 SVGAGI (reference sequence). The chain's CDR3 is CASRDRTQDIQYF. In DNA, the CDR3 is TGTGCCAGCCGGGACAGAACCCAAGACATTCAGTACTTC.

This clone is a singleton in its sample. Written as DNA, the CDR3 is TGTGCCAGCAGCCCCACCGACAGAGACTATGGCTACACCTTC. Protein sequence: CASSPTDRDYGYTF. This chain links TRBV7-9 with TRBJ1-2, with D perhaps TRBD1 (5 bases). The CDR3 covers 14 residues. V was cut by 5 bases and J by 3 bases, with 13 bases left in between. Per germline, CDR1 SEHNR and CDR2 FQNEAQ (reference sequence). Based on the CDR3 plus reference TRBV7-9 and TRBJ1-2, the full variable domain is DTGVSQNPRHKITKRGQNVTFRCDPISEHNRLYWYRQTLGQGPEFLTYFQNEAQLEKSRLLSDRFSAERPKGSFSTLEIQRTEQGDSAMYLCASSPTDRDYGYTFGSGTRLTVV.

This chain links TRBV27 with TRBJ2-1; tentatively, D is TRBD2 (7 bases). The V end was cut by 3 bases, the J end by 7 bases, with 13 bases between. This CDR3 region has 14 residues. In germline, CDR1 is MNHEY, CDR2 SMNVEV (reference sequence). The CDR3 DNA reads as TGTGCCAGCAGTTTTCGGGGGGCTCAGAATGAGCAGTTCTTC. Translating gives CASSFRGAQNEQFF.

The V call is TRBV5-1, the J call TRBJ2-5; TRBD1 is a possible D gene (6 bases). The V gene lost 4 bases and the J gene lost 5 bases, with 18 bases spanning the gap. The CDR3 runs to 15 residues. The germline CDR1 and CDR2 sequences are SGHRS and YFSETQ. In DNA, the CDR3 is TGCGCCAGCAGCAAGACCCCAGGGGCAGCGGAGACCCAGTACTTC. It codes for CASSKTPGAAETQYF.

This chain joins TRBV5-1 and TRBJ2-5, with 7 bases lining up with TRBD2. Germline CDR1 is SGHRS and CDR2 is YFSETQ. Trimming removed 6 bases from V and 3 bases from J; junction bases left unmatched: 14. The CDR3 extends over 16 amino acids. The DNA of the CDR3 is TGCGCCAGCACATCCCGGACCGGACTAGTAGAAGAGACCCAGTACTTC. Translated: CASTSRTGLVEETQYF.

The V gene is TRBV7-9, the J gene TRBJ2-2; D unresolved. This CDR3 contains 12 residues. V was trimmed by 8 bases and J by 4 bases, leaving 8 bases between them. The germline V gene encodes CDR1 SEHNR and CDR2 FQNEAQ (reference sequence). Here the CDR3 reads CASSQLTGELFF. The CDR3 region has the DNA TGTGCCAGCTCACAGCTCACCGGGGAGCTGTTTTTT.

A note on this clone: This same CDR3 is encoded by further DNA sequences in the sample. The CDR3 reads CASSLSGELFF. The DNA for the CDR3 is TGTGCCAGCAGCTTATCCGGGGAGCTGTTTTTT. The chain joins TRBV7-6 to TRBJ2-2; the D is unclear. The CDR3 is 11 amino acids. Germline V gene sequence: CDR1 SGHVS, CDR2 FNYEAQ. Deletions cut 2 bases from V and 6 bases from J, with 1 base between.

J is TRBJ2-3 and V is TRBV27; D is unclear. The germline CDR1 and CDR2 sequences are MNHEY and SMNVEV (reference sequence). This CDR3 is built from 14 residues. Deletions cut 6 bases from V and 1 base from J, with 11 bases between. CDR3 residues: CASSKLPGTDTQYF. The CDR3 nucleotides are TGTGCCAGCAGCAAACTTCCGGGCACAGATACGCAGTATTTT.

This chain connects TRBV7-9 to TRBJ1-2; D is undetermined. This CDR3 spans 13 amino acids. V lost 6 bases to trimming and J lost 2 bases, with 10 bases between them. In germline, CDR1 is SEHNR, CDR2 FQNEAQ (reference sequence). The DNA of the CDR3 is TGTGCCAGCAGTTCTGACGGGAACTATGGCTACACCTTC. It translates to CASSSDGNYGYTF.

The chain is built from TRBV2 and TRBJ2-7; 11 positions agree with TRBD1. This CDR3 region has 13 residues. Trimming at V came to 10 bases and at J to 2 bases, leaving 4 bases not matched to a gene. Germline CDR1 reads SNHLY; CDR2 reads FYNNEI. CDR3 protein: CAIRTGGTYEQYF. As DNA, the CDR3 is TGTGCCATCCGGACAGGGGGCACCTACGAGCAGTACTTC.

This chain connects TRBV9 to TRBJ2-7, with D maybe TRBD2 (5 bases). V lost 0 bases and J 4 bases, leaving 14 bases between the germline ends. The CDR3 runs 15 residues. In germline, CDR1 is SGDLS, CDR2 YYNGEE. The CDR3 DNA reads TGTGCCAGCAGCGTAGGATTTGCTAGCAGGTACGAGCAGTACTTC. It encodes CASSVGFASRYEQYF.

The J gene is TRBJ2-1, the V gene TRBV6-5, with D hard to call. Trimming shortened V by 0 bases and J by 9 bases, and 9 bases separated the two germline ends. The germline CDR1 and CDR2 sequences are MNHEY and SVGAGI. CDR3 size: 13 residues. Here the CDR3 reads CASSYSKGGEQFF. DNA of the CDR3: TGTGCCAGCAGTTACTCGAAGGGCGGTGAGCAGTTCTTC.

V usage is TRBV5-1 and J usage is TRBJ1-1; D gene uncertain. Germline lookup yields CDR1 SGHRS and CDR2 YFSETQ. Trimming took 0 bases from V and 7 from J, leaving 19 bases between them. The CDR3 has 16 amino acids. The CDR3 DNA sequence: TGCGCCAGCAGCTTGGCTGGGCCGGGAGAAATCCGTGAAGCTTTCTTT. Translation: CASSLAGPGEIREAFF.

The chain uses TRBV30 and TRBJ2-2; no clear D. Germline V gene sequence: CDR1 GTSNPN, CDR2 SVGIG (reference sequence). The length of the CDR3 is 13 residues. V gave up 0 bases and J gave up 6 bases, with 8 bases separating them. CDR3 sequence reads: CAWSVSSPGELFF. As DNA, the CDR3 is TGTGCCTGGAGTGTCTCGTCCCCCGGGGAGCTGTTTTTT.

This clone showed up just once. The chain has TRBV12-5 and TRBJ2-7; 8 positions match TRBD1. This CDR3 contains 15 residues. V lost 1 base to trimming and J lost 1 base; unmatched junction nucleotides: 3. Looked up from germline, CDR1 is LGHNT and CDR2 is FRNRAP. The DNA for the CDR3 is TGTGCTAGTGGTTTGGACGACAGGGGATCCTACGAGCAGTACTTC. Protein sequence: CASGLDDRGSYEQYF.

This clone was seen a handful of times. V and J are TRBV2 and TRBJ2-7, with 8 bases identical to TRBD1. Germline values: CDR1 SNHLY, CDR2 FYNNEI. The length of the CDR3 is 15 residues. Trimming cost V 6 bases and J 7 bases; bases outside gene matches: 14. The CDR3 protein is CASSGMGQGAGEQYF. The CDR3 nucleotides read TGTGCCAGCAGCGGGATGGGGCAGGGGGCGGGAGAGCAGTACTTC.

Concerning this clone itself: Other nucleotide sequences from this sample produce the same CDR3. The chain is built from TRBV7-9 and TRBJ2-3, with D perhaps TRBD1 or TRBD2 (5 bases each). Deletions cut 2 bases from V and 0 bases from J, with 9 bases between. This CDR3 spans 15 amino acids. Germline V gene data show CDR1 as SEHNR and CDR2 as FQNEAQ (reference sequence). CDR3 DNA sequence: TGTGCCAGCAGCTTAAGGGGAGCTAGCACAGATACGCAGTATTTT. Amino acid sequence: CASSLRGASTDTQYF.

The V and J genes are TRBV19 and TRBJ2-1; TRBD1 matches 8 bases. V lost 7 bases to trimming and J lost 3 bases; unmatched junction nucleotides: 11. This CDR3 contains 16 residues. CDR1 is LNHDA and CDR2 is SQIVND in the germline V gene (reference sequence). The CDR3 bases are TGTGCCAGTAAAAAGGACAGGGATTCCTTCTACAATGAGCAGTTCTTC. Its protein is CASKKDRDSFYNEQFF.

The rearrangement links TRBV7-9 to TRBJ2-1, with D perhaps given as TRBD1 or TRBD2 (6 bases each). There are 15 residues in the CDR3. Germline V CDR1 and CDR2: SEHNR, FQNEAQ (reference sequence). The V end was cut by 4 bases, the J end by 5 bases, with 15 bases between. This CDR3 reads CASSSRGPQDNEQFF. In DNA form, the CDR3 reads TGTGCCAGCAGCTCCCGGGGGCCGCAGGACAATGAGCAGTTCTTC.